These 26 T cell receptor beta chains were all obtained from the same sample, sequenced in a study of T-cell reconstitution after alpha-beta-depleted transplantation in children. Unique molecular identifiers were used to barcode this TCRbeta library. TCRdb re-derived calls from the PCR reads in MiXCR, one entry per CDR3 protein. Of about 440,000 distinct CDR3 sequences listed, 43% were seen once; the top ten hold approximately 25%. The sample consisted of PBMCs, taken before TCRalphabeta/CD19-depleted stem cell transplant. Receptors were obtained from a girl aged 2-10 years with aplastic anemia, due to receive a stem cell transplant.

This clonotype was detected a few times. This chain joins TRBV5-1 and TRBJ2-7; D might be TRBD1 or TRBD2, each matching 5 bases. CDR1 is SGHRS, CDR2 YFSETQ, per germline. The V and J ends lost 4 bases and 7 bases respectively, with 18 bases between them. This CDR3 has 14 amino acids. The DNA of the CDR3 is TGCGCCAGCAGCGCGACCGGGACCCTACGGGAGCAGTACTTC. Translation: CASSATGTLREQYF.

This clonotype was recorded a few times. V is TRBV4-3 and J is TRBJ2-3; perhaps TRBD1 as D (5 bases). The CDR3 totals 17 residues. CDR1 and CDR2 from the germline V gene are LGHNA and YSLEER. The V end was cut by 2 bases, the J end by 0 bases, with 15 bases between. The CDR3 loop is CASSQLGHSDSTDTQYF. DNA for the CDR3: TGCGCCAGCAGCCAACTTGGACACTCGGATAGCACAGATACGCAGTATTTT.

This clonotype was recorded a few times. V is TRBV5-1 and J is TRBJ2-3; 7 bases map to TRBD2. This CDR3 region has 15 residues. The germline V gene encodes CDR1 SGHRS and CDR2 YFSETQ. Losses at the gene ends were 7 bases for V and 0 bases for J; bases not matched to a gene: 8. CDR3 nucleotide sequence: TGCGCCAGCCGATCGGCGGGAGTGAGCACAGATACGCAGTATTTT. It encodes CASRSAGVSTDTQYF.

In its sample, this clonotype was seen a few times. The rearrangement links TRBV20-1 to TRBJ2-5, with no clear D. Trimming shortened V by 3 bases and J by 5 bases, and 19 bases separated the two germline ends. The germline V gene encodes CDR1 DFQATT and CDR2 SNEGSKA (reference sequence). CDR3 length: 15 amino acids. For the CDR3, the DNA is TGCAGTGCTAGGAAGGGTGGGAACACCGGGGAGACCCAGTACTTC. Its protein product is CSARKGGNTGETQYF.

V gene TRBV6-5 combines with J gene TRBJ1-2; 9 positions agree with TRBD1. Looked up from germline, CDR1 is MNHEY and CDR2 is SVGAGI. The junction had 6 bases not matched to a gene; V was cut back by 2 bases and J by 8 bases. The length of the CDR3 is 14 residues. The CDR3 sequence is CASSYGDRVGGYTF. Written as DNA, the CDR3 is TGTGCCAGCAGTTACGGGGACAGGGTCGGCGGCTACACCTTC.

This clonotype was seen at least ten times. J is TRBJ1-1 and V is TRBV5-6; 7 nucleotides line up with TRBD1. This CDR3 has 16 amino acids. Per germline, CDR1 SGHDT and CDR2 YYEEEE. J was trimmed by 1 base and V by 0 bases; bases with no gene match: 6. The CDR3 sequence is CASSLARGQRNTEAFF. The CDR3 region has the DNA TGTGCCAGCAGCTTGGCCCGGGGACAGCGGAACACTGAAGCTTTCTTT.

The J gene is TRBJ2-6, the V gene TRBV12-3 or TRBV12-4; tentative D call: TRBD1 (5 bases). V lost 4 bases to trimming and J lost 1 base, with 23 bases between them. This CDR3 is 20 amino acids long. CDR3 in amino acids: CASSSTLGLQGGSGANVLTF. The CDR3, as DNA: TGTGCCAGCAGTTCAACCCTGGGGTTGCAGGGTGGGTCTGGGGCCAACGTCCTGACTTTC.

This clonotype showed up many times. The J gene is TRBJ1-6, the V gene TRBV20-1; TRBD1 matches at 8 bases. From germline, CDR1 is DFQATT and CDR2 SNEGSKA (reference sequence). The CDR3 extends over 13 amino acids. Trimming cost V 6 bases and J 6 bases; bases outside gene matches: 4. The DNA of the CDR3 is TGCAGTGCAAATACAGGGGGTAATTCACCCCTCCACTTT. It encodes CSANTGGNSPLHF.

V gene TRBV7-9 combines with J gene TRBJ1-1, with 8 bases matching TRBD1. The J segment lost 4 bases and the V segment lost 5 bases, leaving 9 bases of the junction unmatched. The CDR3 spans 15 residues. From germline, CDR1 is SEHNR and CDR2 FQNEAQ (reference sequence). The CDR3 protein is CASSATGGGLTEAFF. In DNA, the CDR3 is TGTGCCAGCAGCGCCACAGGGGGGGGCCTCACTGAAGCTTTCTTT.

The CDR3 sequence is CSASVFSYEQYF. CDR3 nucleotides: TGCAGTGCATCAGTTTTCTCCTACGAGCAGTACTTC. The chain carries TRBV20-1 and TRBJ2-7; the D is unclear. Trimming removed 6 bases at V and 0 bases at J, with 9 bases between. Germline V gene lookup returns CDR1 DFQATT and CDR2 SNEGSKA (reference sequence). CDR3 length equals 12 residues.

The genes are TRBV5-4 and TRBJ2-2, with D possibly matching TRBD2 (6 bases). Germline V gene lookup returns CDR1 SGHNT and CDR2 YYREEE (reference sequence). V dropped 2 bases and J dropped 1 base, with 15 bases sitting between them. The length of the CDR3 is 17 residues. This chain's CDR3 is CASSLGGNGENTGELFF. Here the CDR3 DNA reads TGTGCCAGCAGCTTAGGAGGGAATGGGGAGAACACCGGGGAGCTGTTTTTT.

The rearrangement uses TRBV5-4 and TRBJ2-5, with D unresolved. V gave up 3 bases and J gave up 7 bases, with 10 bases separating them. The germline V gene has CDR1 SGHNT and CDR2 YYREEE (reference sequence). The CDR3 has 12 amino acids. CDR3: CASSWDHGTQYF. CDR3 in DNA: TGTGCCAGCAGCTGGGATCATGGGACCCAGTACTTC.

The rearrangement links TRBV7-9 to TRBJ1-1; the D gene is possibly TRBD1 (6 bases). The CDR3 has 15 residues. Germline V gives CDR1 SEHNR, CDR2 FQNEAQ (reference sequence). V dropped 6 bases and J dropped 2 bases, with 16 bases sitting between them. The CDR3 spells CASRSGQSLNTEAFF. CDR3 DNA sequence: TGTGCCAGCAGGTCTGGACAGAGTCTCAACACTGAAGCTTTCTTT. The full variable domain, with the rest looked up from reference TRBV7-9 and TRBJ1-1, is DTGVSQNPRHKITKRGQNVTFRCDPISEHNRLYWYRQTLGQGPEFLTYFQNEAQLEKSRLLSDRFSAERPKGSFSTLEIQRTEQGDSAMYLCASRSGQSLNTEAFFGQGTRLTVV.

J is TRBJ1-2 and V is TRBV7-2; D call uncertain. CDR1 and CDR2 (germline): SGHTA, FQGNSA. V lost 2 bases and J lost 1, with 5 bases in between. The CDR3 has 13 amino acids. The chain's CDR3 is CASSLRDNYGYTF. The CDR3, as DNA: TGTGCCAGCAGCTTACGGGATAACTATGGCTACACCTTC.

The chain recombines TRBV28 with TRBJ2-7; TRBD1 agrees at 9 bases. Germline loops: CDR1 MDHEN, CDR2 SYDVKM. The junction had 10 bases not matched to a gene; V was cut back by 6 bases and J by 4 bases. This CDR3 region has 15 residues. Here the CDR3 DNA reads TGTGCCAGCAGACCTACCGGGACAGGGATATACGAGCAGTACTTC. Translating it yields CASRPTGTGIYEQYF.

This clonotype was observed many times. The chain joins TRBV5-1 to TRBJ2-7, with D uncertain. V lost 0 bases and J 0 bases, leaving 4 bases between the germline ends. CDR1 SGHRS and CDR2 YFSETQ come from the germline V gene. This CDR3 contains 13 residues. CDR3 nucleotides: TGCGCCAGCAGCTTGGCCTCCTCCTACGAGCAGTACTTC. It translates to CASSLASSYEQYF. Full variable domain (outside the CDR3, taken from reference TRBV5-1 and TRBJ2-7): KAGVTQTPRYLIKTRGQQVTLSCSPISGHRSVSWYQQTPGQGLQFLFEYFSETQRNKGNFPGRFSGRQFSNSRSEMNVSTLELGDSALYLCASSLASSYEQYFGPGTRLTVT.

This clonotype was picked up a small number of times. The gene calls are TRBV5-5 and TRBJ2-5, with D possibly being TRBD1 (6 bases). Trimming took 2 bases from V and 2 from J, leaving 10 bases between them. Germline V lookup: CDR1 SGHKS, CDR2 YYEKEE (reference sequence). There are 14 residues in the CDR3. The CDR3 DNA is TGTGCCAGCAGCTTTCCGGGACAACAAGAGACCCAGTACTTC. It translates to CASSFPGQQETQYF.

This clonotype was seen a handful of times. The rearrangement uses TRBV20-1 and TRBJ1-3; D may be TRBD1 (6 bases). V dropped 5 bases and J dropped 0 bases, with 14 bases sitting between them. The CDR3 length is 15 residues. The germline gives CDR1 DFQATT, CDR2 SNEGSKA (reference sequence). The CDR3 DNA reads as TGCAGTGCTCACCCGGACAGATTCTCTGGAAACACCATATATTTT. Protein: CSAHPDRFSGNTIYF.

Many counts were recorded for this clonotype. The chain joins TRBV5-1 to TRBJ1-1; TRBD1 matches 11 bases. The J segment lost 2 bases and the V segment lost 2 bases, leaving 5 bases of the junction unmatched. CDR3 length equals 16 residues. The germline CDR1 and CDR2 sequences are SGHRS and YFSETQ. This chain's CDR3 is CASSFGTGGLNTEAFF. The CDR3 DNA reads TGCGCCAGCAGCTTCGGGACAGGGGGTCTTAACACTGAAGCTTTCTTT.

The chain links TRBV5-1 to TRBJ2-1; the match to TRBD2 covers 12 bases. Germline lookup yields CDR1 SGHRS and CDR2 YFSETQ. J was trimmed by 5 bases and V by 8 bases; bases with no gene match: 5. The CDR3 covers 14 residues. CDR3 sequence reads: CASALAGGNNEQFF. DNA of the CDR3: TGCGCCAGTGCACTAGCGGGAGGCAACAATGAGCAGTTCTTC.

The rearrangement uses TRBV20-1 and TRBJ1-1; D is unresolved. CDR3 length: 16 amino acids. V gave up 0 bases and J gave up 1 base, with 15 bases separating them. Germline CDR1 is DFQATT and CDR2 is SNEGSKA (reference sequence). The CDR3 sequence: CSARDRTQTRNTEAFF. The CDR3 DNA reads TGCAGTGCTAGAGACCGAACGCAGACTAGGAACACTGAAGCTTTCTTT.

This clonotype was detected many times. CDR3 nucleotide sequence: TGTGCCAGCAGTTTACGGGGGCCCCTTGGGGAGACCCAGTACTTC. Protein: CASSLRGPLGETQYF. V and J are TRBV27 and TRBJ2-5; D tentatively fits TRBD1 or TRBD2 (6 bases each). The ends were cut back, 2 bases at V and 5 bases at J, with 15 bases in the middle. Germline V gene lookup returns CDR1 MNHEY and CDR2 SMNVEV (reference sequence). The CDR3 has 15 residues.

The chain recombines TRBV20-1 with TRBJ2-1; maybe TRBD2 (6 bases). The CDR3 spans 11 residues. Germline V CDR1 and CDR2: DFQATT, SNEGSKA (reference sequence). Trimming stripped 6 bases from V and 12 bases from J, with 15 bases between. CDR3 protein: CSASRDLVQFF. The CDR3 DNA follows: TGCAGTGCCAGCAGGGACTTAGTGCAGTTCTTC.

This clonotype was recorded at least ten times. A read error may account for a junction end that differs from germline. V and J are TRBV12-3 or TRBV12-4 and TRBJ1-2, with TRBD1 identical over 9 bases. The CDR3 is 15 residues long. The CDR3 DNA reads TGTCCCAGCCTCGACAGGGGGGGAAGGAAGGATGGCTACACCTTC. Its protein is CPSLDRGGRKDGYTF.

CDR3 sequence: CASSARLANTEAFF. The CDR3 DNA is TGCGCCAGCAGCGCCCGGCTGGCGAACACTGAAGCTTTCTTT. This rearrangement joins TRBV5-1 to TRBJ1-1; no clear D. In germline, CDR1 is SGHRS, CDR2 YFSETQ. The V and J ends lost 4 bases and 1 base respectively, with 11 bases between them. The CDR3 consists of 14 residues.

This rearrangement joins TRBV7-2 to TRBJ1-2, with TRBD1 matching 8 bases. Germline V gene sequence: CDR1 SGHTA, CDR2 FQGNSA. The CDR3 loop spans 14 amino acids. V shed 5 bases and J 4 bases; nucleotides not matched to a gene: 6. CDR3 loop: CASSPNDRGYGYTF. DNA of the CDR3: TGTGCCAGCAGCCCTAATGACAGGGGCTATGGCTACACCTTC.